This T cell receptor beta chain was recorded in a study of coeliac disease. Trimming cost V 0 bases and J 6 bases, with 14 bases left between them. This CDR3 contains 16 residues. Germline V gene lookup returns CDR1 SGHDN and CDR2 FVKESK. TCRdb's table, derived via immunoSEQ multiplex PCR, lists solely in-frame clones and lacks some. The sample has some 7,300 clones; roughly 60% are singletons. The source of this sequence is a woman between 55 and 75 years old with active celiac disease. Input material: lamina propria lymphocytes from the gut. The chain combines TRBV14 with TRBJ2-2; maybe TRBD2 (7 bases). CDR3 sequence (DNA): TGTGCCAGCAGCCAAGAAAGACTAGCAGGGGCCGGGGAGCTGTTTTTT. It codes for CASSQERLAGAGELFF.